The rows below give T cell receptor beta chains drawn from one sample of a study of blood T cell repertoires in COVID-19. Sequencing was performed with immunoSEQ multiplex PCR; in TCRdb, only in-frame clones are kept and a portion is missing. The sample carries over 65,000 clones, around 80% recorded once. Sequences were obtained from peripheral blood. Receptor source: a man in his fifties or sixties with COVID-19, enrolled during active disease. The CDR3 runs from the conserved cysteine through the conserved F or W. Fields, in order: J gene, clone size, D gene, V gene, CDR3 DNA, CDR3 protein. D genes are given only for firm matches. Clone size is shown for a subset of rows, as once, few, many or a class of expanded clone.

j_call: TRBJ2-5; clone_size: NA; d_call: NA; v_call: TRBV7-2; cdr3_nt: TGTGCCAGCAGCTTAGCTACAGGGATTAACGTGGAGACCCAGTACTTC; cdr3_aa: CASSLATGINVETQYF
j_call: TRBJ1-5; clone_size: once; d_call: NA; v_call: TRBV4-2; cdr3_nt: TGTGCCAGCAGCCAAGTACCTGACTATAGCAATCAGCCCCAGCATTTT; cdr3_aa: CASSQVPDYSNQPQHF
j_call: TRBJ2-1; clone_size: NA; d_call: TRBD2; v_call: TRBV2; cdr3_nt: TGTGCCAGCCGCGGGACTAGCGGGGGGCCATCCTACAATGAGCAGTTCTTC; cdr3_aa: CASRGTSGGPSYNEQFF
j_call: TRBJ2-1; clone_size: once; d_call: NA; v_call: TRBV9; cdr3_nt: TGTGCCAGCAGCGTAGCTCTAAGGGCGGGCAATGAGCAGTTCTTC; cdr3_aa: CASSVALRAGNEQFF
j_call: TRBJ1-2; clone_size: few; d_call: TRBD1; v_call: TRBV9; cdr3_nt: TGTGCCAGCAGCGTAGAATTTGGACAGGGAGGTGGCTACACCTTC; cdr3_aa: CASSVEFGQGGGYTF
j_call: TRBJ2-2; clone_size: NA; d_call: NA; v_call: TRBV14; cdr3_nt: TGTGCCAGCACCCCCTTCACTGGGACTCCCGGGGAGCTGTTTTTT; cdr3_aa: CASTPFTGTPGELFF
j_call: TRBJ2-4; clone_size: NA; d_call: NA; v_call: TRBV9; cdr3_nt: TGTGCCAGCAGCGTTGCAGAGGCGGGCATTCAGTACTTC; cdr3_aa: CASSVAEAGIQYF
j_call: TRBJ2-1; clone_size: NA; d_call: TRBD2; v_call: TRBV5-1; cdr3_nt: TGCGCCAGCAGCTTAGGTAGCGGGGGGGCCTATGAGCAGTTCTTC; cdr3_aa: CASSLGSGGAYEQFF
j_call: TRBJ2-1; clone_size: once; d_call: NA; v_call: TRBV5-1; cdr3_nt: TGCGCCAGCAGCTTGGCCGGTGGGGAGTACAATGAGCAGTTCTTC; cdr3_aa: CASSLAGGEYNEQFF
j_call: TRBJ2-3; clone_size: NA; d_call: NA; v_call: TRBV20-1; cdr3_nt: TGCAGTGCTAGAGATCGGGAGCGGCAGTATTTT; cdr3_aa: CSARDRERQYF
j_call: TRBJ1-2; clone_size: NA; d_call: NA; v_call: TRBV9; cdr3_nt: TGTGCCAGCAGCGTAGCGGGGGTTGGCTACACCTTC; cdr3_aa: CASSVAGVGYTF
j_call: TRBJ1-2; clone_size: NA; d_call: TRBD1; v_call: TRBV29-1; cdr3_nt: TGCAGCGTTGACGGGACAGGGGTTCGAGCTAACTATGGCTACACCTTC; cdr3_aa: CSVDGTGVRANYGYTF
j_call: TRBJ1-1; clone_size: NA; d_call: TRBD1; v_call: TRBV11-3; cdr3_nt: TGTGCCAGCAGCCTGGGACAGGGTGAATCTTTCTTT; cdr3_aa: CASSLGQGESFF
j_call: TRBJ1-5; clone_size: many; d_call: NA; v_call: TRBV9; cdr3_nt: TGTGCCAGCAGCCGTAGGGCAGGGGAGAATCAGCCCCAGCATTTT; cdr3_aa: CASSRRAGENQPQHF
j_call: TRBJ2-1; clone_size: NA; d_call: TRBD2; v_call: TRBV7-2; cdr3_nt: TGTGCAACCCCCCCGGAAGCGGGAACCTACAATGAGCAGTTCTTC; cdr3_aa: CATPPEAGTYNEQFF
j_call: TRBJ2-7; clone_size: NA; d_call: NA; v_call: TRBV11-3; cdr3_nt: TGTGCCAGCAGCTTCGTCCAGGGGCCCTACGAGCAGTACTTC; cdr3_aa: CASSFVQGPYEQYF
j_call: TRBJ2-3; clone_size: once; d_call: NA; v_call: TRBV19; cdr3_nt: TGTGCCAGTAGTATATTGCCCTTAGGAGGCACAGATACGCAGTATTTT; cdr3_aa: CASSILPLGGTDTQYF
j_call: TRBJ2-3; clone_size: NA; d_call: TRBD2; v_call: TRBV30; cdr3_nt: TGTGCCGCTGGAAGGGCTAGCGGGATCGCAGATACGCAGTATTTT; cdr3_aa: CAAGRASGIADTQYF
j_call: TRBJ1-4; clone_size: few; d_call: NA; v_call: TRBV11-3; cdr3_nt: TGTGCCAGCAGCCCGGCTCGGGGGACTAATGAAAAACTGTTTTTT; cdr3_aa: CASSPARGTNEKLFF
j_call: TRBJ2-7; clone_size: NA; d_call: NA; v_call: TRBV6-5; cdr3_nt: TGTGCCAGCAGATACACAGGGATTGTTACGTCCTACGAGCAGTACTTC; cdr3_aa: CASRYTGIVTSYEQYF
j_call: TRBJ1-1; clone_size: NA; d_call: TRBD1; v_call: TRBV4-1; cdr3_nt: TGCGCCAGCAGCCAAGATCAGGGGGAGCGGAACACTGAAGCTTTCTTT; cdr3_aa: CASSQDQGERNTEAFF
j_call: TRBJ2-3; clone_size: NA; d_call: NA; v_call: TRBV5-1; cdr3_nt: TGCGCCAGCAGCTTGGGACGCGGAACAGATACGCAGTATTTT; cdr3_aa: CASSLGRGTDTQYF
j_call: TRBJ2-4; clone_size: NA; d_call: TRBD2; v_call: TRBV13; cdr3_nt: TGTGCCAGCAGCTTAGCAGTATCCCCATCAGCGGGAGACAACATTCAGTACTTC; cdr3_aa: CASSLAVSPSAGDNIQYF
j_call: TRBJ2-5; clone_size: NA; d_call: NA; v_call: TRBV2; cdr3_nt: TGTGCCAGCACCCCCCAGGGGTTTGCGACCCAGTACTTC; cdr3_aa: CASTPQGFATQYF
j_call: TRBJ1-3; clone_size: few; d_call: NA; v_call: TRBV5-1; cdr3_nt: TGCGCCAGCAGCACGGAGGGCAGTTCTGGAAACACCATATATTTT; cdr3_aa: CASSTEGSSGNTIYF
j_call: TRBJ2-3; clone_size: NA; d_call: NA; v_call: TRBV7-6; cdr3_nt: TGTGCCAGCAGCGTAGTAGGACAGACCGATACGCAGTATTTT; cdr3_aa: CASSVVGQTDTQYF
j_call: TRBJ1-2; clone_size: NA; d_call: TRBD1; v_call: TRBV5-4; cdr3_nt: TGTGCCAGCAGCTTTCACCGGGACAGGGGTGACTATGGCTACACCTTC; cdr3_aa: CASSFHRDRGDYGYTF
j_call: TRBJ1-4; clone_size: NA; d_call: NA; v_call: TRBV3-1/TRBV3-2; cdr3_nt: TGTGCCAGCAGCCATTGGGGGGGTAATGAAAAACTGTTTTTT; cdr3_aa: CASSHWGGNEKLFF
j_call: TRBJ1-1; clone_size: NA; d_call: TRBD1; v_call: TRBV6-5; cdr3_nt: TGTGCCAGCAGCAGCAGGGGGCGGGACACTGAAGCTTTCTTT; cdr3_aa: CASSSRGRDTEAFF
j_call: TRBJ2-3; clone_size: NA; d_call: TRBD2; v_call: TRBV25-1; cdr3_nt: TGTGCCAGCAGTGTAGCAGCGGGGAGGACAGATACGCAGTATTTT; cdr3_aa: CASSVAAGRTDTQYF
j_call: TRBJ2-6; clone_size: NA; d_call: TRBD1; v_call: TRBV11-2; cdr3_nt: TGTGCCAGCAGCTCTAGACAGGGACGAATCTCTGGGGCCAACGTCCTGACTTTC; cdr3_aa: CASSSRQGRISGANVLTF
j_call: TRBJ1-4; clone_size: few; d_call: NA; v_call: TRBV5-8; cdr3_nt: TGTGCCAGCAGCTTGGAAGCGGGAACTAATGAAAAACTGTTTTTT; cdr3_aa: CASSLEAGTNEKLFF
j_call: TRBJ2-2; clone_size: NA; d_call: TRBD1; v_call: TRBV5-1; cdr3_nt: TGCGCCAGCAGCTTGACAGGGGGAGGCACCGGGGAGCTGTTTTTT; cdr3_aa: CASSLTGGGTGELFF
j_call: TRBJ2-4; clone_size: NA; d_call: TRBD1; v_call: TRBV9; cdr3_nt: TGTGCCAGCAGCGCCGGGACAGGGAAAAACATTCAGTACTTC; cdr3_aa: CASSAGTGKNIQYF
j_call: TRBJ1-5; clone_size: many; d_call: NA; v_call: TRBV20-1; cdr3_nt: TGCAGTGCTAGTTCGAGAAGTGGGCCCCAGCATTTT; cdr3_aa: CSASSRSGPQHF
j_call: TRBJ1-1; clone_size: NA; d_call: NA; v_call: TRBV15; cdr3_nt: TGTGCCACCAGGGTGACTGGGAACACTGAAGCTTTCTTT; cdr3_aa: CATRVTGNTEAFF
j_call: TRBJ1-2; clone_size: NA; d_call: NA; v_call: TRBV7-2; cdr3_nt: TGTGCCAGCAGCCCCAGACCGGAGTTCTATGGCTACACCTTC; cdr3_aa: CASSPRPEFYGYTF
j_call: TRBJ1-2; clone_size: NA; d_call: NA; v_call: TRBV3-1/TRBV3-2; cdr3_nt: TGTGCCAGCAGCAAAGCACTCTCACAGGGTAGGCCCTATGGCTACACCTTC; cdr3_aa: CASSKALSQGRPYGYTF
j_call: TRBJ2-7; clone_size: NA; d_call: TRBD1; v_call: TRBV4-1; cdr3_nt: TGCGCCAGCAGCCAAGATCTAAACAGGGGCTCCTACGAGCAGTACTTC; cdr3_aa: CASSQDLNRGSYEQYF
j_call: TRBJ2-5; clone_size: NA; d_call: NA; v_call: TRBV5-4; cdr3_nt: TGTGCCAGCAGCTTAACGGGAGAGACCCAGTACTTC; cdr3_aa: CASSLTGETQYF
j_call: TRBJ1-2; clone_size: NA; d_call: NA; v_call: TRBV13; cdr3_nt: TGTGCCAGCAGCCAACATCAAAACTATGGCTACACCTTC; cdr3_aa: CASSQHQNYGYTF
j_call: TRBJ2-3; clone_size: NA; d_call: TRBD2; v_call: TRBV2; cdr3_nt: TGTGCCAGCAGTACGGGAGGTACGCAGTATTTT; cdr3_aa: CASSTGGTQYF
j_call: TRBJ1-6; clone_size: NA; d_call: NA; v_call: TRBV2; cdr3_nt: TGTGCCAGCAGCGGGCAGGGAAGATCACCCCTCCACTTT; cdr3_aa: CASSGQGRSPLHF
j_call: TRBJ2-2; clone_size: NA; d_call: NA; v_call: TRBV18; cdr3_nt: TGTGCCAGCTCACCCCTTCCCCCGGAGAGAAACACCGGGGAGCTGTTTTTT; cdr3_aa: CASSPLPPERNTGELFF